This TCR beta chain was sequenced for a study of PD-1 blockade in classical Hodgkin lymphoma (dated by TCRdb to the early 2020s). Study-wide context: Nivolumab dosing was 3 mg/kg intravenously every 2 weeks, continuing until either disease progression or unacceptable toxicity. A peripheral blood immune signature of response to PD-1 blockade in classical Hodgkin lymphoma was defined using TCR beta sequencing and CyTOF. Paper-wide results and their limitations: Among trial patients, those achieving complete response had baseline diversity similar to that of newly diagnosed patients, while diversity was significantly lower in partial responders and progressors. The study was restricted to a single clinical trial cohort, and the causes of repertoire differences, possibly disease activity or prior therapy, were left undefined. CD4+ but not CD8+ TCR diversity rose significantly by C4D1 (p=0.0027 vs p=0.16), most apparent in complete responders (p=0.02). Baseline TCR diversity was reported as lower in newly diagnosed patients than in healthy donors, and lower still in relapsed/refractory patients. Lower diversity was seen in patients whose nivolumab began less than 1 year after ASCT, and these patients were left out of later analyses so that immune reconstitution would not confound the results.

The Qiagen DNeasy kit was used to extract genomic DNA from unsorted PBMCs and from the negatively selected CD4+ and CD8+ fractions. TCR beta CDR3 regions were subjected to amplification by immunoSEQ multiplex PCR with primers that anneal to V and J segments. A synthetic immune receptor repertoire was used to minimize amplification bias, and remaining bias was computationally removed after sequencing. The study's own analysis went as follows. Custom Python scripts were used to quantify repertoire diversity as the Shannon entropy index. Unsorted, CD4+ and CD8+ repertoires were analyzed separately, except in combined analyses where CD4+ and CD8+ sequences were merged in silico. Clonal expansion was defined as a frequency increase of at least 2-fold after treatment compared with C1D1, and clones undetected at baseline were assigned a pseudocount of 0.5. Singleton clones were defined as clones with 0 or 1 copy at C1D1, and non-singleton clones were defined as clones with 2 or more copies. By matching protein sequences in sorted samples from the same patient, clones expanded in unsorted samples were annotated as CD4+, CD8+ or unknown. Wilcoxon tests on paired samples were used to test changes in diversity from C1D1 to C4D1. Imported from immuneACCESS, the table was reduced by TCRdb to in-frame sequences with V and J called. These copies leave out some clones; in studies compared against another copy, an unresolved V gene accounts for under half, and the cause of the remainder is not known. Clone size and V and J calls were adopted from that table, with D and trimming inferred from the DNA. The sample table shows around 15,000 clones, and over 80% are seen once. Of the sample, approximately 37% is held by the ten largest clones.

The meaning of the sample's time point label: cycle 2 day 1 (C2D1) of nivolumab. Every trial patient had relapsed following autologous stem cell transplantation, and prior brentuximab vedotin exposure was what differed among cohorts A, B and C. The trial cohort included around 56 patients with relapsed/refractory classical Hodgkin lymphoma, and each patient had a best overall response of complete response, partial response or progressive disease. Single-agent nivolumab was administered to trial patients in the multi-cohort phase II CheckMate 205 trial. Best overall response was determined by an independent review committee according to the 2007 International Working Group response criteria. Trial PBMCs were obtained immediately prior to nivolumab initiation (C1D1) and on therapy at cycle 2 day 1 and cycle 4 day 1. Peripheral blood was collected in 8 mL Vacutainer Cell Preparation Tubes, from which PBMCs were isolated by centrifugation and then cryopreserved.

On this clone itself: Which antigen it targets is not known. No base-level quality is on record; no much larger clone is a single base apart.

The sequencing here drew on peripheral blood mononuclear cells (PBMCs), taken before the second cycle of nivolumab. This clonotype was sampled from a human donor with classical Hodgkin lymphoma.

The CDR3 in this case is CASSLSRLAGGSSYEQYF. The nucleotide sequence reads as follows: TGTGCCAGCAGTTTATCCCGACTAGCGGGAGGGTCCTCCTACGAGCAGTACTTC. The receptor chain draws on TRBV27 and TRBJ2-7; 14 junctional bases match TRBD2. The CDR3 measures 18 amino acids from cysteine to phenylalanine. Just CDR3 DNA is preserved here, 54 bases in frame from base 1. The germline V gene (reference sequence) specifies MNHEY as CDR1 and SMNVEV as CDR2. V is trimmed back by 0 bases and J by 0 bases, and the junction contains 4 bases that no gene match accounts for.